The T cell receptor (beta chain) under discussion was sequenced for a study of early T cells in non-severe SARS-CoV-2 infection. Individual cDNA molecules received unique molecular identifiers. Each CDR3 protein gets one entry after TCRdb re-called the 5' RACE reads with MiXCR. This repertoire shows 60,000 to 65,000 distinct CDR3 sequences, 8.5% to 9.5% found once; its top ten account for 1.2%. Germline V lookup: CDR1 LGHDT, CDR2 YNNKEL (reference sequence). This CDR3 contains 15 residues. Trimming took off 0 bases at V and 5 bases at J, with 13 bases between the two ends. What was sequenced was whole blood. The V gene is TRBV3-1, the J gene TRBJ1-1; D is possibly TRBD1 (5 bases). The TCR was taken from an adult who was a healthcare worker with PCR-confirmed SARS-CoV-2 infection or an uninfected control (not recorded which). The CDR3 loop is CASSQEGARRTEAFF. The DNA for the CDR3 is TGTGCCAGCAGCCAAGAAGGGGCCAGGCGAACTGAAGCTTTCTTT.